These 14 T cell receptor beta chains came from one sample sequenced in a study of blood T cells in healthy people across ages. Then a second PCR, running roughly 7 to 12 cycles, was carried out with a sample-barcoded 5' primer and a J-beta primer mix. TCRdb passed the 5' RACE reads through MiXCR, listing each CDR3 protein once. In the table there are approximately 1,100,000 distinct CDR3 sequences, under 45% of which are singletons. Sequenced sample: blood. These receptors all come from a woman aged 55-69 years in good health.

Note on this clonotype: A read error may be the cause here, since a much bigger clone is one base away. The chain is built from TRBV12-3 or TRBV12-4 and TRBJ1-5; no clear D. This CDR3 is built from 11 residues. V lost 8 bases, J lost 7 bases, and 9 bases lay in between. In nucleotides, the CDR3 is TGTGCCAGCGGAGCAAAGCAGCCCCAGCATTTT. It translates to CASGAKQPQHF.

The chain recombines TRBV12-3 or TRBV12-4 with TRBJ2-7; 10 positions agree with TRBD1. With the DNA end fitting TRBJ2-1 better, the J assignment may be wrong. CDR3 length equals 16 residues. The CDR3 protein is CASSFATGGLTYEQFF. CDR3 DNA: TGTGCCAGCAGTTTCGCGACAGGGGGCCTCACCTACGAGCAGTTCTTC.

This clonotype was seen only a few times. In DNA, the CDR3 is TGTGCCAGCAGCTATGGACTTGTCAAAAACATTCAGTACTTC. Amino acid sequence: CASSYGLVKNIQYF. V usage is TRBV9 and J usage is TRBJ2-4; perhaps TRBD2 as D (5 bases). Between the trimmed V and J ends, which lost 4 bases and 3 bases, there was a span of 11 bases. Germline-derived CDR1 and CDR2 are SGDLS and YYNGEE. This CDR3 has 14 amino acids.

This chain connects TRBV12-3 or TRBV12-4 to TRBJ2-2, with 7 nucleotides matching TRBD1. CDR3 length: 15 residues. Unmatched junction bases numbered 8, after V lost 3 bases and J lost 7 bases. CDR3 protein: CASSFRAGGSGELFF. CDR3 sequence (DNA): TGTGCCAGCAGTTTTCGGGCAGGGGGAAGCGGGGAGCTGTTTTTT.

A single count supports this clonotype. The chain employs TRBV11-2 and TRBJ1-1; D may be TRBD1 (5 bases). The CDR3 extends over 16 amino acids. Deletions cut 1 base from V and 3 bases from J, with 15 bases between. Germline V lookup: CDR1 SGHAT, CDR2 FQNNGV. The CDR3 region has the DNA TGTGCCAGCAGCTTAGGTGCAGGGATGGGGGACACTGAAGCTTTCTTT. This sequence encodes CASSLGAGMGDTEAFF.

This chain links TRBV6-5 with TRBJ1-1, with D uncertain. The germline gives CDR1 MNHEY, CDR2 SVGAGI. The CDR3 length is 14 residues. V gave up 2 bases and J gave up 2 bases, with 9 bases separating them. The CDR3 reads CASSYASENTEAFF. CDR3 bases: TGTGCCAGCAGTTACGCCTCAGAAAACACTGAAGCTTTCTTT.

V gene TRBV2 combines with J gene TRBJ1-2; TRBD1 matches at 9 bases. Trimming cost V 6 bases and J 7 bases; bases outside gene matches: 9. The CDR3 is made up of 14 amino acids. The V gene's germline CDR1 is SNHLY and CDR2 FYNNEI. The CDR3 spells CASRAGTGSPGYTF. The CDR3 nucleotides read TGTGCCAGCAGGGCCGGGACAGGGTCCCCTGGCTACACCTTC.

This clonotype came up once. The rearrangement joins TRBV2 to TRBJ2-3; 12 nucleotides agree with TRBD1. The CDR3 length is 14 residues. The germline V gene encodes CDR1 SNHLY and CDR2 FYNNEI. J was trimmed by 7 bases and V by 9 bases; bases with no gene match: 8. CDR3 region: CASHKGQGAYTQYF. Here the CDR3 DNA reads TGTGCCAGTCATAAGGGACAGGGGGCTTATACGCAGTATTTT.

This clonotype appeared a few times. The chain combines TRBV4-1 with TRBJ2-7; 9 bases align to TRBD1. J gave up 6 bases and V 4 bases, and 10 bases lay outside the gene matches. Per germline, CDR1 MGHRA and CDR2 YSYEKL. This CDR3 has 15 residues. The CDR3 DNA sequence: TGCGCCAGCAGCCCCAACAGGGACAGGGCGAGCGAGCAGTACTTC. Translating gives CASSPNRDRASEQYF.

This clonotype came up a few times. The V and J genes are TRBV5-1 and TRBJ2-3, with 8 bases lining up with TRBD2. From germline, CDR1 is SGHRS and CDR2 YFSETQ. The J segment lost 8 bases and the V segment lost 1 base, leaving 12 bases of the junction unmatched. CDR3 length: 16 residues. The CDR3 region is CASSLSERGSLPTQYF. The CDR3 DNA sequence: TGCGCCAGCAGCTTGTCCGAGCGGGGGAGCCTCCCTACGCAGTATTTT.

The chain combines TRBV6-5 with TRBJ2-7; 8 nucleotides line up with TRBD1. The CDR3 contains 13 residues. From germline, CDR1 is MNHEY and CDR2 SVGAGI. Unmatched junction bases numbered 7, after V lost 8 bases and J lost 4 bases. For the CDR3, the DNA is TGTGCCAGCTCTAGGGGACAGGTATACGAGCAGTACTTC. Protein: CASSRGQVYEQYF.

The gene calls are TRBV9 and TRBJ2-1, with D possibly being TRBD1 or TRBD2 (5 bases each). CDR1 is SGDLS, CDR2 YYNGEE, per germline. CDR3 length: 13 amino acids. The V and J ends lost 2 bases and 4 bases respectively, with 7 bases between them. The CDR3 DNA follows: TGTGCCAGCAGCGTGGGACGTTACAATGAGCAGTTCTTC. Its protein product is CASSVGRYNEQFF.

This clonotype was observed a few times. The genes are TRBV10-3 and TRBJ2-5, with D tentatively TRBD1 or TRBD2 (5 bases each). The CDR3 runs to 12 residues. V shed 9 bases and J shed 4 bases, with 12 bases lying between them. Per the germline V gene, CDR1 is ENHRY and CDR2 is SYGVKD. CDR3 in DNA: TGTGCCATTAAAGCCGGGACAGAGACCCAGTACTTC. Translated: CAIKAGTETQYF.

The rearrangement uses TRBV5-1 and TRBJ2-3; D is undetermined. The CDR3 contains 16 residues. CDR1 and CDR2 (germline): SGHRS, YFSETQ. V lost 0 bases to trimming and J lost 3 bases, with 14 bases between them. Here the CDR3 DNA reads TGCGCCAGCAGCTTGGCCCTTTCCGGGCGTACAGATACGCAGTATTTT. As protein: CASSLALSGRTDTQYF.